A single sample is the source of the 31 T cell receptor beta chains below, sequenced in a study of cytomegalovirus exposure and HLA in healthy donors. Here immunoSEQ multiplex PCR was the method, and the copy in TCRdb shows in-frame clones only, minus some. The sample yields 100,000 to 150,000 clones, roughly nine tenths seen once. The source material was PBMCs. These receptors were taken from a woman between 18 and 29 years old in good health and CMV-seronegative.

This chain uses TRBV2 with TRBJ2-3; 8 bases align to TRBD2. V trimming: 5 bases; J trimming: 4 bases; junction bases outside the gene matches: 11. Germline values: CDR1 SNHLY, CDR2 FYNNEI. This CDR3 comprises 16 residues. The CDR3 here is CASSYTWRGAADTQYF. CDR3 sequence (DNA): TGTGCCAGCAGTTATACCTGGCGGGGGGCCGCAGATACGCAGTATTTT.

The V gene is TRBV2, the J gene TRBJ1-1; D not resolved. The ends were cut back, 4 bases at V and 0 bases at J, with 12 bases in the middle. This CDR3 region has 15 residues. Germline CDR1 SNHLY, CDR2 FYNNEI. CDR3 nucleotide sequence: TGTGCCAGCAGTGCCCACAGTCCGATGAACACTGAAGCTTTCTTT. Amino acids: CASSAHSPMNTEAFF.

V gene TRBV27 combines with J gene TRBJ2-6; 12 nucleotides match TRBD2. The CDR3 has 20 residues. The ends lost 3 bases at V and 4 bases at J; junction bases unmatched: 13. The germline gives CDR1 MNHEY, CDR2 SMNVEV (reference sequence). CDR3 region: CASSFVAPGLAGSGANVLTF. The DNA for the CDR3 is TGTGCCAGCAGTTTTGTGGCGCCCGGACTAGCGGGGTCCGGGGCCAACGTCCTGACTTTC.

This chain uses TRBV5-8 with TRBJ1-1; 9 bases fit TRBD1. The J segment lost 3 bases and the V segment lost 4 bases, leaving 7 bases of the junction unmatched. The CDR3 has 15 amino acids. Per the germline V gene, CDR1 is SGHTS and CDR2 is YDEGEE. CDR3 loop: CASSTGQGSYTEAFF. In nucleotides, the CDR3 is TGTGCCAGCAGCACAGGACAGGGGTCCTACACTGAAGCTTTCTTT.

This chain uses TRBV19 with TRBJ2-3; the match to TRBD1 covers 10 bases. This CDR3 contains 15 residues. Trimming removed 3 bases from V and 5 bases from J; junction bases left unmatched: 5. The germline CDR1 and CDR2 sequences are LNHDA and SQIVND (reference sequence). CDR3 nucleotides: TGTGCCAGTAGTATTGAGACAGGGGGCGTAGATACGCAGTATTTT. As protein: CASSIETGGVDTQYF.

This clone was observed a single time. This chain connects TRBV5-1 to TRBJ1-3; D remains ambiguous. Trimming pared 0 bases from V and 0 bases from J, leaving 13 bases between. CDR1 SGHRS and CDR2 YFSETQ come from the germline V gene. The CDR3 contains 17 residues. In nucleotides, the CDR3 is TGCGCCAGCAGCTTGGCATTTTCGGGAAGCTCTGGAAACACCATATATTTT. Encoded protein: CASSLAFSGSSGNTIYF. Drawing the rest from reference TRBV5-1 and TRBJ1-3, the complete variable domain is KAGVTQTPRYLIKTRGQQVTLSCSPISGHRSVSWYQQTPGQGLQFLFEYFSETQRNKGNFPGRFSGRQFSNSRSEMNVSTLELGDSALYLCASSLAFSGSSGNTIYFGEGSWLTVV.

This chain uses TRBV5-1 with TRBJ2-3; the D gene is possibly TRBD1 (6 bases). Trimming took off 3 bases at V and 4 bases at J, with 12 bases between the two ends. CDR3 length: 14 residues. Germline V CDR1 and CDR2: SGHRS, YFSETQ. The CDR3 region is CASSSGTYADTQYF. CDR3 DNA sequence: TGCGCCAGCAGCTCCGGGACATACGCAGATACGCAGTATTTT.

CDR3 protein: CASSFPTGGGGYTF. CDR3 sequence (DNA): TGTGCCAGCAGTTTCCCGACAGGGGGAGGTGGCTACACCTTC. The chain joins TRBV27 to TRBJ1-2; 9 bases line up with TRBD1. CDR1 is MNHEY and CDR2 is SMNVEV in the germline V gene (reference sequence). The CDR3 has 14 residues. V was pared by 3 bases and J by 7 bases, with 6 bases of the junction left unmatched.

V usage is TRBV2 and J usage is TRBJ1-4, with 7 nucleotides matching TRBD1. The germline V gene encodes CDR1 SNHLY and CDR2 FYNNEI. Unmatched junction bases numbered 9, after V lost 4 bases and J lost 4 bases. The CDR3 totals 16 residues. As DNA, the CDR3 is TGTGCCAGCAGTGTACAGGGACAGCTAAATAATGAAAAACTGTTTTTT. Protein product: CASSVQGQLNNEKLFF.

CDR3 nucleotides: TGTGCCAGCAGTGGGACAGGGGTGGGAAACACCATATATTTT. Protein product: CASSGTGVGNTIYF. The chain employs TRBV6-1 and TRBJ1-3; 9 bases are a match to TRBD1. V lost 4 bases, J lost 4 bases, and 2 bases stayed unmatched. The germline V gene has CDR1 MNHNS and CDR2 SASEGT. The CDR3 runs to 14 residues.

The chain couples TRBV19 to TRBJ1-5; a possible D gene is TRBD1 (5 bases). The V gene lost 9 bases and the J gene lost 7 bases, with 22 bases spanning the gap. Looked up from germline, CDR1 is LNHDA and CDR2 is SQIVND (reference sequence). This CDR3 spans 15 amino acids. DNA of the CDR3: TGTGCCAGCCGCAGAGCAGGGCTCTCCGGGCAGCCCCAGCATTTT. This sequence encodes CASRRAGLSGQPQHF.

The genes are TRBV28 and TRBJ2-5; 9 bases map to TRBD1. After removal of 4 bases from V and 4 bases from J, the junction contained 10 bases not matched to a gene. The CDR3 is 16 residues long. CDR1 is MDHEN, CDR2 SYDVKM, per germline. For the CDR3, the DNA is TGTGCCAGCAGTTCATCCGGGACAGGGAGGCCAGAGACCCAGTACTTC. This codes for CASSSSGTGRPETQYF.

Only a few counts were recorded for this clone. This rearrangement joins TRBV14 to TRBJ1-3; no firm D call. The V end was cut by 3 bases, the J end by 5 bases, with 11 bases between. This CDR3 has 14 residues. Germline-derived CDR1 and CDR2 are SGHDN and FVKESK. The CDR3 DNA is TGTGCCAGCAGCCACGGAGGGCCCAGAAACACCATATATTTT. Translating it yields CASSHGGPRNTIYF. Full variable domain (rest looked up from reference TRBV14 and TRBJ1-3): EAGVTQFPSHSVIEKGQTVTLRCDPISGHDNLYWYRRVMGKEIKFLLHFVKESKQDESGMPNNRFLAERTGGTYSTLKVQPAELEDSGVYFCASSHGGPRNTIYFGEGSWLTVV.

J is TRBJ2-1 and V is TRBV6-5; 8 bases agree with TRBD1. CDR1 is MNHEY, CDR2 SVGAGI, per germline. V lost 6 bases to trimming and J lost 3 bases; unmatched junction nucleotides: 7. The CDR3 has 15 amino acids. CDR3 sequence: CASRPDRALYNEQFF. CDR3 bases: TGTGCCAGCAGACCGGACAGGGCGCTCTACAATGAGCAGTTCTTC.

Only one count was recorded for this clone. The chain combines TRBV11-2 with TRBJ2-1, with 7 bases identical to TRBD1. J was trimmed by 7 bases and V by 5 bases; bases with no gene match: 17. CDR1 and CDR2 from the germline V gene are SGHAT and FQNNGV. The CDR3 length is 17 residues. In nucleotides, the CDR3 is TGTGCCAGCAGCGTCTACTCCGGGACAGCCGAGAGGAATGAGCAGTTCTTC. It specifies CASSVYSGTAERNEQFF.

This clone occurred a few times. J is TRBJ1-2 and V is TRBV19; TRBD1 matches at 8 bases. CDR1 is LNHDA and CDR2 is SQIVND in the germline V gene (reference sequence). The CDR3 has 15 residues. V dropped 4 bases and J dropped 0; count of bases not matched to a gene: 4. In nucleotides, the CDR3 is TGTGCCAGTAGTAGAGGACAGGGATCTAACTATGGCTACACCTTC. Translated, it gives CASSRGQGSNYGYTF.

V usage is TRBV6-5 and J usage is TRBJ1-4; 8 bases align to TRBD1. The V gene end was trimmed by 2 bases and the J gene end by 8 bases; junction bases not matched to a gene: 1. This CDR3 has 13 amino acids. Germline assignment: CDR1 MNHEY and CDR2 SVGAGI. CDR3 DNA sequence: TGTGCCAGCAGTTACGGGGACAGGGAAAAACTGTTTTTT. Translation gives CASSYGDREKLFF.

The rearrangement links TRBV5-8 to TRBJ1-1; maybe TRBD1 (6 bases). Trimming pared 6 bases from V and 0 bases from J, leaving 12 bases between. Germline CDR1 reads SGHTS; CDR2 reads YDEGEE. The CDR3 length is 14 residues. The CDR3 loop reads CASIPGAMNTEAFF. CDR3 in DNA: TGTGCCAGCATCCCAGGGGCTATGAACACTGAAGCTTTCTTT.

Remarks on this clone: An end of the junction does not agree with germline; a read error may underlie this. The rearrangement joins TRBV28 to TRBJ2-3, with 8 bases that match TRBD1. The germline CDR1 and CDR2 sequences are MDHEN and SYDVKM. This CDR3 region has 14 residues. CDR3 DNA sequence: TGTGCCAGCAGTTTCCCTACCTCCAACAGGGGGAGGATTTTT. It specifies CASSFPTSNRGRIF.

The gene calls are TRBV6-6 and TRBJ2-1; D is possibly TRBD1 (5 bases). Germline CDR1 MNHNY, CDR2 SVGAGI (reference sequence). Trimming removed 4 bases at V and 5 bases at J, with 9 bases between. The CDR3 sequence is 13 residues long. CDR3 bases: TGTGCCAGCAGTTCGACAGAAGACAATGAGCAGTTCTTC. Its protein is CASSSTEDNEQFF.

This clone has just one count. V is TRBV6-5 and J is TRBJ1-1; D may be TRBD1 (5 bases). CDR1 is MNHEY, CDR2 SVGAGI, per germline. With 4 bases removed from V and 7 bases from J, the gap between germline ends came to 10 bases. The CDR3 has 12 amino acids. CDR3 DNA: TGTGCCAGCAGTTCTTGGGGGGGTGAAGCTTTCTTT. It yields the protein CASSSWGGEAFF.

This clone turned up a few times. This sequence joins TRBV4-2 and TRBJ2-3, with 9 positions matching TRBD2. Germline trimming cut 4 bases from V and 7 bases from J; bases unmatched to any gene: 12. CDR3 length: 16 amino acids. In germline, CDR1 is LGHNA, CDR2 YNFKEQ. The CDR3 nucleotides are TGTGCCAGCAGCCGAACATCTGGCGGGGGGGAAAATACGCAGTATTTT. It codes for CASSRTSGGGENTQYF.

The chain combines TRBV18 with TRBJ2-1; D not resolved. The germline V gene encodes CDR1 KGHSH and CDR2 LQKENI. V was pared by 8 bases and J by 8 bases, with 13 bases between. This CDR3 spans 12 amino acids. The CDR3 spells CASTYYNDEQFF. As DNA, the CDR3 is TGTGCCAGCACTTACTATAACGATGAGCAGTTCTTC.

The V call is TRBV18, the J call TRBJ2-7; 8 bases match TRBD1. CDR3 length: 12 amino acids. V lost 2 bases to trimming and J lost 6 bases; unmatched junction nucleotides: 0. Germline V lookup: CDR1 KGHSH, CDR2 LQKENI. Here the CDR3 DNA reads TGTGCCAGCTCACCAACAGGGGGCGAGCAGTACGTC. Its translation: CASSPTGGEQYV.

The genes are TRBV5-8 and TRBJ1-2, with TRBD1 as a possible D gene (5 bases). Trimming shortened V by 1 base and J by 2 bases, and 18 bases separated the two germline ends. Per the germline V gene, CDR1 is SGHTS and CDR2 is YDEGEE. The CDR3 loop spans 17 amino acids. CDR3 protein: CASSLLGGGVGNYGYTF. CDR3 bases: TGTGCCAGCAGCTTGCTTGGGGGAGGAGTTGGAAACTATGGCTACACCTTC. Using reference TRBV5-8 and TRBJ1-2 for the parts outside the CDR3, the full variable domain is EAGVTQSPTHLIKTRGQQATLRCSPISGHTSVYWYQQALGLGLQFLLWYDEGEERNRGNFPPRFSGRQFPNYSSELNVNALELEDSALYLCASSLLGGGVGNYGYTFGSGTRLTVV.

This clone has only one observation. The chain combines TRBV5-6 with TRBJ1-3; 9 positions match TRBD1. Trimming removed 4 bases from V and 7 bases from J; junction bases left unmatched: 18. From germline, CDR1 is SGHDT and CDR2 YYEEEE. The CDR3 runs to 18 residues. This CDR3 reads CASSGRDREKELWNTIYF. The CDR3 region has the DNA TGTGCCAGCAGCGGCCGGGACAGGGAGAAAGAGTTGTGGAACACCATATATTTT.

The V and J genes are TRBV6-5 and TRBJ1-4; no definite D call. In germline, CDR1 is MNHEY, CDR2 SVGAGI. CDR3 length: 14 residues. V lost 4 bases, J lost 3 bases, and 9 bases lay in between. The DNA of the CDR3 is TGTGCCAGCAGTTCCCAGGAAGCTAATGAAAAACTGTTTTTT. Protein: CASSSQEANEKLFF.

V and J are TRBV27 and TRBJ2-7, with D perhaps TRBD1 (6 bases). V was pared by 0 bases and J by 3 bases, with 15 bases between. The CDR3 has 16 residues. The germline gives CDR1 MNHEY, CDR2 SMNVEV (reference sequence). This CDR3 is CASSLSSRGSIYEQYV. DNA for the CDR3: TGTGCCAGCAGTTTATCTTCCAGGGGCTCCATCTACGAGCAGTACGTC.

The chain uses TRBV6-5 and TRBJ2-7, with 7 bases identical to TRBD1. The V and J ends lost 5 bases and 2 bases, in that order; junction bases with no gene match: 6. In germline, CDR1 is MNHEY, CDR2 SVGAGI. The CDR3 extends over 14 amino acids. In DNA, the CDR3 is TGTGCCAGCAGTCTTACAACAGGGGCCTACGAGCAGTACTTC. This gives the protein CASSLTTGAYEQYF.

V is TRBV6-5 and J is TRBJ2-3; 10 bases align to TRBD1. CDR1 MNHEY and CDR2 SVGAGI come from the germline V gene. The CDR3 spans 15 residues. V lost 2 bases, J lost 4 bases, and 3 bases stayed unmatched. For the CDR3, the DNA is TGTGCCAGCAGTTACGGACAGGGGGGGGCAGATACGCAGTATTTT. It is translated as CASSYGQGGADTQYF.

V usage is TRBV5-5 and J usage is TRBJ1-3; possible D gene TRBD1, 5 bases. The germline V gene has CDR1 SGHKS and CDR2 YYEKEE (reference sequence). Trimming pared 3 bases from V and 2 bases from J, leaving 12 bases between. The CDR3 length is 15 residues. The CDR3 here is CASSYATEPGNTIYF. For the CDR3, the DNA is TGTGCCAGCAGCTACGCGACAGAGCCTGGAAACACCATATATTTT.